Sequencing of this T cell receptor (beta chain) was carried out in a study of identical twins. Of note for this clonotype: Its specificity is not known.

TCRdb passed the 5' RACE reads through MiXCR, listing each CDR3 protein once. This table has over 600,000 distinct CDR3 sequences, roughly 20% appearing once. Study findings and constraints: There was an excess of low generation probability in the out-of-frame alpha sequences that twins shared.

These data were also reused for a study on T cells expressing NK-cell markers. As reported in that work: Several experiments employed an anti-gamma-delta TCR antibody to confine sorting to alpha-beta TCR T cells. Similarly, these clonotypes led the CD3+CD56-NKG2C+ fraction as well in several donors. Expanded NKG2C+ T cell clones were not confirmed as HCMV-specific.

Material: PBMCs. The clonotype originates from a woman under 30 in good health.

CDR3 bases: TGTGCCAGCAGTCCCCGACAGAACCTAGCCAAAAACATTCAGTACTTC. It codes for CASSPRQNLAKNIQYF. The chain is built from TRBV27 and TRBJ2-4; weak D call: TRBD1 (5 bases). This CDR3 comprises 16 residues. Germline assignment: CDR1 MNHEY and CDR2 SMNVEV (reference sequence). Between the trimmed V and J ends, which lost 5 bases and 0 bases, there was a span of 14 bases.